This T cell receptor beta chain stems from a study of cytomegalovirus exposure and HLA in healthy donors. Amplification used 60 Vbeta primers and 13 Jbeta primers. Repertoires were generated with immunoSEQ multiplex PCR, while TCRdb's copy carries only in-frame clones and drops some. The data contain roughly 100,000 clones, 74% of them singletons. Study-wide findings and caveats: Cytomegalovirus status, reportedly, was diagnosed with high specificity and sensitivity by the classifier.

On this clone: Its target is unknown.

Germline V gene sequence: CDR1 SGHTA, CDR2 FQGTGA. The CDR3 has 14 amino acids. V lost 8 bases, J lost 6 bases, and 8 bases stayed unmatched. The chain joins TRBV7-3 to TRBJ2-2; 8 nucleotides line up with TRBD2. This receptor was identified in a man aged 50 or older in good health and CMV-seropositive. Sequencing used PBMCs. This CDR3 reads CASRPSGSPGELFF. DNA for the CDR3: TGTGCCAGCCGGCCCAGCGGGAGCCCCGGGGAGCTGTTTTTT. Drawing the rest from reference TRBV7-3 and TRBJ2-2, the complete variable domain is GAGVSQTPSNKVTEKGKYVELRCDPISGHTALYWYRQSLGQGPEFLIYFQGTGAADDSGLPNDRFFAVRPEGSVSTLKIQRTERGDSAVYLCASRPSGSPGELFFGEGSRLTVL.